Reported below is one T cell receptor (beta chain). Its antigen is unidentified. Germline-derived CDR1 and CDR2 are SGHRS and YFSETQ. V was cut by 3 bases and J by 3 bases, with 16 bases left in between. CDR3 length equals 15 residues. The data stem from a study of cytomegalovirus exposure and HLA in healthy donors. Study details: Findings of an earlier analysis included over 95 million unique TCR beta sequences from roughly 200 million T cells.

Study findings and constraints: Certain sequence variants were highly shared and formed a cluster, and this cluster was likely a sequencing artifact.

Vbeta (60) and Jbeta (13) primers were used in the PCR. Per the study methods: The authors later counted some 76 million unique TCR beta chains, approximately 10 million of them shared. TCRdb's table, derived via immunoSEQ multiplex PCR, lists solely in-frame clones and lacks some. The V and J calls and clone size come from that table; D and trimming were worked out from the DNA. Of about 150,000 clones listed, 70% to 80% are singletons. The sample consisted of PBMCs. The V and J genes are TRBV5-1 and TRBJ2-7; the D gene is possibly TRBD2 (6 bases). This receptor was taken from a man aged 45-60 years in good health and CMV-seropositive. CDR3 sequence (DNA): TGCGCCAGCAGCTCCCTGGGCGGGGCCGGCTACGAGCAGTACTTC. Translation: CASSSLGGAGYEQYF.